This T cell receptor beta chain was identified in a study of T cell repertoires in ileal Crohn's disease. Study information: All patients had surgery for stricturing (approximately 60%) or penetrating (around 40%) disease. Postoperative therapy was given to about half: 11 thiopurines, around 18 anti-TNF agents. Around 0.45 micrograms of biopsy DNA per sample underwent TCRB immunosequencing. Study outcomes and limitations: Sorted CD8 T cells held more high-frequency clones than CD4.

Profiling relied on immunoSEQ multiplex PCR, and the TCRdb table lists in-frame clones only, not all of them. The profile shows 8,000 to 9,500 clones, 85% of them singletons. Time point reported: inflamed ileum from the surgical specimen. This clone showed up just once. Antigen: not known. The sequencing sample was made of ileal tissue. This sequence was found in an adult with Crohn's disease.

The CDR3 DNA sequence: TGTGCCAGCAGCCGACTAGGAGCAGAGCCCCAGCATTTT. Its protein product is CASSRLGAEPQHF. This chain joins TRBV28 and TRBJ1-5; the D is unclear. The CDR3 runs 13 residues. V was cut by 6 bases and J by 8 bases, with 14 bases left in between. The germline V gene encodes CDR1 MDHEN and CDR2 SYDVKM.